The 31 T cell receptor beta chains below come from one sample, sequenced in a study of control samples from healthy donors and cancer patients. TCRdb keeps only in-frame clones here, not all; method: immunoSEQ multiplex PCR. Of about 90,000 clones listed, over 90% were seen once; the top ten hold about 1.5%. The sequencing sample was made of blood. The receptors stem from a woman aged 25-40 years in good health.

V usage is TRBV12-3 or TRBV12-4 and J usage is TRBJ2-2; D is ambiguous. CDR3 size: 12 residues. The germline V and J ends were trimmed by 6 bases and 5 bases, with 7 bases remaining between them. In DNA form, the CDR3 reads TGTGCCAGCAGCAGAGCGACCGGGGAGCTGTTTTTT. As protein: CASSRATGELFF.

The rearrangement links TRBV2 to TRBJ1-2; D remains ambiguous. Germline V CDR1 and CDR2: SNHLY, FYNNEI. There are 16 residues in the CDR3. The V end lost 9 bases, the J end lost 2 bases, and 22 bases lay between the germline ends. CDR3 residues: CASILSAGSPNYGYTF. In nucleotides, the CDR3 is TGTGCCAGTATCTTATCCGCCGGGTCCCCCAACTATGGCTACACCTTC. Variable domain in full (rest from reference TRBV2 and TRBJ1-2): EPEVTQTPSHQVTQMGQEVILRCVPISNHLYFYWYRQILGQKVEFLVSFYNNEISEKSEIFDDQFSVERPDGSNFTLKIRSTKLEDSAMYFCASILSAGSPNYGYTFGSGTRLTVV.

V is TRBV3-1 (or the pseudogene TRBV3-2) and J is TRBJ2-7; TRBD1 matches at 7 bases. CDR3 size: 14 residues. Losses at the gene ends were 2 bases for V and 0 bases for J; bases not matched to a gene: 1. The V gene's germline CDR1 is LGHDT and CDR2 YNNKEL (reference sequence). The CDR3 region has the DNA TGTGCCAGCAGCCAACCAGGGGGCTCCTACGAGCAGTACTTC. It specifies CASSQPGGSYEQYF.

The V and J genes are TRBV24-1 and TRBJ1-1; 9 positions agree with TRBD1. Germline V gene data show CDR1 as KGHDR and CDR2 as SFDVKD. Trimming cost V 4 bases and J 3 bases; bases outside gene matches: 5. This CDR3 contains 15 residues. CDR3 protein: CATSDPGQGDTEAFF. The CDR3 DNA follows: TGTGCCACCAGTGACCCGGGACAGGGCGACACTGAAGCTTTCTTT.

The chain has TRBV3-1 (or the pseudogene TRBV3-2) and TRBJ1-4, with 9 bases fitting TRBD1. Germline V CDR1 and CDR2: LGHDT, YNNKEL (reference sequence). V gave up 3 bases and J gave up 8 bases; unmatched junction bases: 4. The CDR3 consists of 14 residues. CDR3 in amino acids: CASSHRQGGEKLFF. The CDR3 region has the DNA TGTGCCAGCAGCCATCGACAGGGGGGGGAAAAACTGTTTTTT.

The chain is built from TRBV5-1 and TRBJ1-1; D is unclear. This CDR3 region has 13 residues. The germline V gene has CDR1 SGHRS and CDR2 YFSETQ. V lost 0 bases and J lost 1, with 4 bases in between. DNA for the CDR3: TGCGCCAGCAGCTTGGACGAGAACACTGAAGCTTTCTTT. This translates into CASSLDENTEAFF.

This sequence joins TRBV12-3 or TRBV12-4 and TRBJ1-1, with D unclear. This CDR3 is 13 amino acids long. Trimming left V 8 bases short and J 0 bases short, with 10 bases between. The CDR3 nucleotides are TGTGCCAGCTCCCCTTGGATGAACACTGAAGCTTTCTTT. It is translated as CASSPWMNTEAFF.

The gene calls are TRBV6-4 and TRBJ2-3; 9 positions match TRBD1. V lost 9 bases, J lost 3 bases, and 7 bases stayed unmatched. CDR3 size: 14 residues. Germline V gene data show CDR1 as MRHNA and CDR2 as SNTAGT. CDR3 loop: CARNRGRWTDTQYF. The CDR3, as DNA: TGTGCCAGAAACAGGGGGCGCTGGACAGATACGCAGTATTTT.

CDR3: CATSRGGRRGEQFF. CDR3 DNA: TGTGCCACCAGCAGGGGTGGTAGGAGGGGAGAGCAGTTCTTC. The chain employs TRBV15 and TRBJ2-1; a possible D gene is TRBD2 (6 bases). From germline, CDR1 is LNHNV and CDR2 YYDKDF (reference sequence). V shed 3 bases and J shed 10 bases, with 16 bases lying between them. CDR3 length equals 14 residues. Full variable domain (outside the CDR3, taken from reference TRBV15 and TRBJ2-1): DAMVIQNPRYQVTQFGKPVTLSCSQTLNHNVMYWYQQKSSQAPKLLFHYYDKDFNNEADTPDNFQSRRPNTSFCFLDIRSPGLGDTAMYLCATSRGGRRGEQFFGPGTRLTVL.

The chain uses TRBV4-1 and TRBJ2-5, with D perhaps matching TRBD1 (6 bases). The CDR3 has 18 residues. V dropped 3 bases and J dropped 5 bases, with 25 bases sitting between them. Germline CDR1 MGHRA, CDR2 YSYEKL. The CDR3 bases are TGCGCCAGCAGCCACGCCACGAGGGGGAGCGGAGTCTATGAGACCCAGTACTTC. Encoded protein: CASSHATRGSGVYETQYF.

The chain is built from TRBV27 and TRBJ2-1, with D unresolved. The germline gives CDR1 MNHEY, CDR2 SMNVEV (reference sequence). V was trimmed by 2 bases and J by 3 bases, leaving 8 bases between them. The CDR3 runs to 14 residues. The DNA of the CDR3 is TGTGCCAGCAGTTTAAGGCGGAGCTACAATGAGCAGTTCTTC. Translating gives CASSLRRSYNEQFF.

This clone was counted a single time. The rearrangement links TRBV19 to TRBJ1-1, with 9 bases matching TRBD1. Looked up from germline, CDR1 is LNHDA and CDR2 is SQIVND (reference sequence). The trim removed 5 bases at V and 3 bases at J, leaving 7 bases unmatched. The CDR3 is made up of 15 amino acids. CDR3 nucleotide sequence: TGTGCCAGTAGTCTTAAGGACAGGGGAGACACTGAAGCTTTCTTT. Amino acids: CASSLKDRGDTEAFF.

This chain joins TRBV7-3 and TRBJ2-1; 11 bases align to TRBD2. Germline-derived CDR1 and CDR2 are SGHTA and FQGTGA. This CDR3 is built from 18 residues. With V trimmed by 2 bases and J by 0 bases, 6 bases remained unmatched. For the CDR3, the DNA is TGTGCCAGCAGCTTACTAGCGGGAGGACCAAGCTCCTACAATGAGCAGTTCTTC. This codes for CASSLLAGGPSSYNEQFF.

The gene calls are TRBV3-1 (or the pseudogene TRBV3-2) and TRBJ1-4, with a tentative D call TRBD1 (5 bases). CDR1 and CDR2 (germline): LGHDT, YNNKEL (reference sequence). V lost 1 base to trimming and J lost 0 bases, with 12 bases between them. The length of the CDR3 is 17 residues. CDR3 sequence: CASSQGEGAATNEKLFF. The CDR3 DNA reads as TGTGCCAGCAGCCAAGGGGAAGGGGCAGCAACTAATGAAAAACTGTTTTTT.

This chain uses TRBV5-8 with TRBJ2-2; the D is unclear. Germline CDR1 reads SGHTS; CDR2 reads YDEGEE. V lost 4 bases and J lost 0, with 7 bases in between. The CDR3 extends over 14 amino acids. The CDR3 protein is CASSLRPNTGELFF. The DNA for the CDR3 is TGTGCCAGCAGCCTACGGCCGAACACCGGGGAGCTGTTTTTT.

This clone was seen only once. The chain joins TRBV5-6 to TRBJ2-1; 8 bases line up with TRBD2. The germline gives CDR1 SGHDT, CDR2 YYEEEE. With V trimmed by 6 bases and J by 3 bases, 11 bases remained unmatched. The CDR3 contains 16 residues. The CDR3 region has the DNA TGTGCCAGCATCTCCTTGGGTGGGACTAGCTACAATGAGCAGTTCTTC. It codes for CASISLGGTSYNEQFF.

The chain is built from TRBV7-9 and TRBJ2-1; D remains ambiguous. Trimming left V 3 bases short and J 10 bases short, with 10 bases between. The CDR3 is 12 residues long. From germline, CDR1 is SEHNR and CDR2 FQNEAQ (reference sequence). CDR3 DNA sequence: TGTGCCAGCAGCTTGCCAGGAAAGGAGCAGTTCTTC. Its protein is CASSLPGKEQFF.

This chain connects TRBV3-1 (or the pseudogene TRBV3-2) to TRBJ2-7, with TRBD2 as a possible D gene (6 bases). Trimming removed 1 base at V and 0 bases at J, with 16 bases between. The CDR3 spans 17 residues. Germline V gene lookup returns CDR1 LGHDT and CDR2 YNNKEL (reference sequence). CDR3 protein: CASSQVFRDFRSYEQYF. The CDR3 coding sequence is TGTGCCAGCAGCCAAGTGTTCCGGGACTTCCGCTCCTACGAGCAGTACTTC.

V gene TRBV6-5 combines with J gene TRBJ2-7; D is perhaps TRBD1 (5 bases). Germline V gene lookup returns CDR1 MNHEY and CDR2 SVGAGI. Trimming stripped 6 bases from V and 3 bases from J, with 15 bases between. The CDR3 runs to 14 residues. This chain's CDR3 is CASSLMGPLYEQYF. The CDR3 nucleotides are TGTGCCAGCAGCCTGATGGGGCCTCTCTACGAGCAGTACTTC.

The rearrangement joins TRBV3-1 (or the pseudogene TRBV3-2) to TRBJ2-7, with 10 bases identical to TRBD2. The CDR3 has 16 residues. J gave up 4 bases and V 0 bases, and 6 bases lay outside the gene matches. Germline V gene data show CDR1 as LGHDT and CDR2 as YNNKEL (reference sequence). The CDR3 spells CASSQDHASGSYEQYF. CDR3 coding DNA: TGTGCCAGCAGCCAAGATCACGCTAGCGGGAGTTACGAGCAGTACTTC.

This chain uses TRBV7-8 with TRBJ2-1; 8 bases fit TRBD2. Losses at the gene ends were 3 bases for V and 4 bases for J; bases not matched to a gene: 2. CDR3 length: 14 residues. Germline-derived CDR1 and CDR2 are SGHVS and FQNEAQ. The CDR3 bases are TGTGCCAGCAGCTTTCGCGGGGGGTACAATGAGCAGTTCTTC. Its translation is CASSFRGGYNEQFF.

The chain uses TRBV6-1 and TRBJ2-7, with unresolved D. In germline, CDR1 is MNHNS, CDR2 SASEGT. The CDR3 is 14 amino acids. The V and J ends lost 0 bases and 5 bases respectively, with 11 bases between them. The CDR3 sequence: CASSEALQVDEQYF. The CDR3 region has the DNA TGTGCCAGCAGTGAAGCGCTGCAGGTCGACGAGCAGTACTTC.

CDR3 DNA sequence: TGCGCCAGCAGAATTGAACAGCCTAACACTGAAGCTTTCTTT. Translation gives CASRIEQPNTEAFF. The genes are TRBV5-1 and TRBJ1-1; D ambiguous. The germline CDR1 and CDR2 sequences are SGHRS and YFSETQ. The CDR3 loop spans 14 amino acids. Trimming cost V 5 bases and J 2 bases, with 13 bases left between them.

This chain connects TRBV15 to TRBJ1-2, with TRBD1 as a possible D gene (5 bases). Germline lookup yields CDR1 LNHNV and CDR2 YYDKDF (reference sequence). Trimming left V 0 bases short and J 2 bases short, with 7 bases between. The CDR3 consists of 14 residues. The CDR3 sequence: CATSRDRDNYGYTF. The DNA for the CDR3 is TGTGCCACCAGCAGAGACAGGGACAACTATGGCTACACCTTC.

The chain has TRBV9 and TRBJ2-1, with 10 bases identical to TRBD2. Trimming removed 4 bases from V and 7 bases from J; junction bases left unmatched: 11. Germline values: CDR1 SGDLS, CDR2 YYNGEE. This CDR3 region has 16 residues. CDR3: CASSRGTSAPRNEQFF. CDR3 DNA: TGTGCCAGCAGCCGAGGGACTAGCGCCCCGCGGAATGAGCAGTTCTTC.

There are a few counts of this clone. The chain employs TRBV21-1 and TRBJ1-4. TRBV21-1 is marked as a pseudogene. The CDR3 runs 16 residues. The CDR3 DNA sequence: TGTGCCAAGAGCCCCCGGCGGAGGAATCCTAATGAAAAACTGTTTTTT. It encodes CAKSPRRRNPNEKLFF.

This rearrangement joins TRBV27 to TRBJ1-4, with D tentatively TRBD1 (5 bases). V was shortened by 4 bases and J by 4 bases, with 19 bases between the two germline ends. This CDR3 has 17 amino acids. Germline loops: CDR1 MNHEY, CDR2 SMNVEV (reference sequence). As DNA, the CDR3 is TGTGCCAGCAGTTCTGGCCCGGGACGGATGTTTAATGAAAAACTGTTTTTT. Translated: CASSSGPGRMFNEKLFF.

This clone showed up just a few times. The chain employs TRBV27 and TRBJ2-7; 12 bases match TRBD1. The CDR3 contains 16 residues. Germline trimming cut 6 bases from V and 5 bases from J; bases unmatched to any gene: 11. CDR1 is MNHEY, CDR2 SMNVEV, per germline (reference sequence). The CDR3 sequence is CASSRRTGTGGNEQYF. For the CDR3, the DNA is TGTGCCAGCAGCCGACGAACCGGGACAGGGGGCAACGAGCAGTACTTC.

The count of this clone is one. The V gene is TRBV14, the J gene TRBJ1-2, with 7 nucleotides matching TRBD1. Per germline, CDR1 SGHDN and CDR2 FVKESK. Trimming at V came to 0 bases and at J to 8 bases, leaving 3 bases not matched to a gene. The CDR3 is 13 amino acids. The CDR3 here is CASSQERGRGYTF. The CDR3 DNA follows: TGTGCCAGCAGCCAAGAAAGGGGGCGAGGCTACACCTTC.

The V call is TRBV7-8, the J call TRBJ1-1, with D maybe TRBD1 (5 bases). From germline, CDR1 is SGHVS and CDR2 FQNEAQ. The CDR3 consists of 14 residues. V was cut by 5 bases and J by 1 base, with 11 bases left in between. The CDR3 region is CASSRGTGNTEAFF. DNA for the CDR3: TGTGCCAGCAGCAGAGGGACGGGGAACACTGAAGCTTTCTTT.

The rearrangement joins TRBV6-1 to TRBJ1-4, with D unclear. The V and J ends lost 0 bases and 7 bases respectively, with 9 bases between them. Germline V CDR1 and CDR2: MNHNS, SASEGT. The CDR3 totals 14 residues. CDR3 in DNA: TGTGCCAGCAGTGAAGCGCGAGCAGTTGAAAAACTGTTTTTT. Translated, it gives CASSEARAVEKLFF.